The 4 T cell receptor beta chains below all came from one sample that was sequenced in a study of regulatory T cells in long-lasting Graves disease. Time point of the sample: persistent/refractory GD, antithyroid drugs over 5 years with positive TRAb. From RNA extracted from PBMCs, the TCR library was made. Assembly of TCR beta libraries relied on iRepertoire HTBI primers together with Arm-PCR of CDR3 regions. TCRdb re-derived calls from the multiplex PCR reads in MiXCR, one entry per CDR3 protein. The repertoire includes almost 350,000 distinct CDR3 sequences, 20% of them detected once, and around 30% sits in the top ten. Sequencing was performed on peripheral blood mononuclear cells (PBMCs), taken when the disease was refractory, from a patient treated with antithyroid drugs. These receptors were obtained from a female donor with Graves disease.

The chain uses TRBV25-1 and TRBJ2-5; D gene ambiguous. The germline gives CDR1 MGHDK, CDR2 SYGVNS. The CDR3 has 16 amino acids. Trimming removed 2 bases at V and 1 base at J, with 14 bases between. Written as DNA, the CDR3 is TGTGCCAGCAGTGAAACGTCGGGCTCCCTCCAAGAGACCCAGTACTTC. Translated, it gives CASSETSGSLQETQYF.

This clonotype was seen at least ten times. This chain joins TRBV20-1 and TRBJ1-1, with unresolved D. V gave up 3 bases and J gave up 1 base, with 6 bases separating them. Germline V lookup: CDR1 DFQATT, CDR2 SNEGSKA (reference sequence). The CDR3 length is 12 residues. The CDR3 DNA follows: TGCAGTGCTAGGTCCGGGAACACTGAAGCTTTCTTT. It codes for CSARSGNTEAFF.

This clonotype occurred a few times. The chain recombines TRBV11-3 with TRBJ1-2, with TRBD1 matching over 11 bases. Trimming at V came to 5 bases and at J to 14 bases, leaving 13 bases not matched to a gene. The CDR3 is 14 amino acids. The V gene's germline CDR1 is SGHNT and CDR2 YENEEA. The CDR3 sequence: CASSPGQGAPRGTF. Here the CDR3 DNA reads TGTGCCAGCAGCCCCGGACAGGGGGCGCCTCGGGGGACCTTC.

This clonotype has ten or more counts. V is TRBV9 and J is TRBJ2-7; D may be TRBD2 (6 bases). V was pared by 0 bases and J by 4 bases, with 17 bases between. Germline CDR1 reads SGDLS; CDR2 reads YYNGEE. The CDR3 has 16 amino acids. CDR3: CASSVAGNQGLYEQYF. The CDR3 nucleotides read TGTGCCAGCAGCGTAGCTGGAAACCAGGGACTGTACGAGCAGTACTTC.